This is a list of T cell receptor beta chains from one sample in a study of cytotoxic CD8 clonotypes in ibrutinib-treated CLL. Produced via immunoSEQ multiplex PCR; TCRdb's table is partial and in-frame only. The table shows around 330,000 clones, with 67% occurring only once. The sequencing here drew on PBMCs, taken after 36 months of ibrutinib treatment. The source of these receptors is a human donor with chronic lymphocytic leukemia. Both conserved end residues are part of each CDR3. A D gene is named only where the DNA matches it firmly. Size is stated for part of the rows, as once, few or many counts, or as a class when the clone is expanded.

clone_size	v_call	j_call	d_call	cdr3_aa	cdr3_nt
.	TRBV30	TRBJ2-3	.	CAWSWPYRELTDTQYF	TGTGCCTGGAGCTGGCCCTACAGGGAGCTCACAGATACGCAGTATTTT
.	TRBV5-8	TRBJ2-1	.	CASSFGTTYNEQFF	TGTGCCAGCAGCTTCGGGACGACTTACAATGAGCAGTTCTTC
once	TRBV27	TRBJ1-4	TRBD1	CASSGQFNEKLFF	TGTGCCAGTTCGGGACAGTTTAATGAAAAACTGTTTTTT
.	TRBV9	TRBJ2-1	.	CASSPSGRGSYNEQFF	TGTGCCAGCAGCCCTTCGGGCAGGGGATCCTACAATGAGCAGTTCTTC
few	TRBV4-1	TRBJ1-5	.	CASSQDTQGQPQHF	TGCGCCAGCAGCCAAGATACCCAAGGTCAGCCCCAGCATTTT
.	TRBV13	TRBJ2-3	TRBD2	CASSLAASGGAGDTQYF	TGTGCCAGCAGCTTAGCGGCTAGCGGGGGGGCCGGAGATACGCAGTATTTT
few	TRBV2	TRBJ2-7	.	CATSRGFANEQYF	TGTGCCACCTCGAGGGGCTTTGCTAACGAGCAGTACTTC
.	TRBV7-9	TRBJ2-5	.	CASSLATGQETQYF	TGTGCCAGCAGCTTAGCGACAGGACAAGAGACCCAGTACTTC
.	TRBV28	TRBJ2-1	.	CASSSGEFFVDEQFF	TGTGCCAGCAGTTCGGGGGAGTTTTTCGTCGATGAGCAGTTCTTC
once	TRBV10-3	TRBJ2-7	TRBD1	CAISDLWAGGNGEQYF	TGTGCCATCAGTGACTTGTGGGCAGGGGGCAACGGCGAGCAGTACTTC
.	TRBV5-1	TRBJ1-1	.	CASSLVARTEAFF	TGCGCCAGCAGTTTGGTCGCACGCACTGAAGCTTTCTTT
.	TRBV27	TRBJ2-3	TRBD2	CASSSQRLAGVDTQYF	TGTGCCAGCAGTTCGCAGAGACTAGCTGGCGTAGATACGCAGTATTTT
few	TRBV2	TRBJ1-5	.	CASSEAHRPPYQPQHF	TGTGCCAGCAGTGAAGCTCACAGGCCGCCCTATCAGCCCCAGCATTTT
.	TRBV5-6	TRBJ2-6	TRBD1	CASSLVLGTGISGANVLTF	TGTGCCAGCAGCTTGGTACTGGGGACAGGGATATCTGGGGCCAACGTCCTGACTTTC
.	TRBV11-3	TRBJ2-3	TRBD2	CASSLVGLAGGTDTQYF	TGTGCCAGCAGCTTAGTCGGGCTAGCGGGGGGCACAGATACGCAGTATTTT
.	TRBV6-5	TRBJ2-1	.	CASSYNGPEQFF	TGTGCCAGCAGTTACAACGGTCCTGAGCAGTTCTTC
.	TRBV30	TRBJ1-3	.	CAWSVGQRVNTIYF	TGTGCCTGGAGTGTAGGACAGAGAGTAAACACCATATATTTT
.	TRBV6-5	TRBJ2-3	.	CASSPRRLEDDTQYF	TGTGCCAGCAGTCCTAGGAGACTAGAGGACGATACGCAGTATTTT
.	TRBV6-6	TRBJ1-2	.	CASTQRGPVGYGYTF	TGTGCCAGCACCCAGAGGGGTCCCGTTGGCTATGGCTACACCTTC
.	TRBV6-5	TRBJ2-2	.	CASIGGTANTGELFF	TGTGCCAGCATTGGCGGGACGGCGAACACCGGGGAGCTGTTTTTT
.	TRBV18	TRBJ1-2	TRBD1	CASSSRGTGYSYTF	TGTGCCAGCTCCTCCCGGGGGACAGGCTATAGCTACACCTTC
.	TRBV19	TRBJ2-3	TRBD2	CASSIYAGGTDTQYF	TGTGCCAGTAGTATTTACGCGGGGGGCACAGATACGCAGTATTTT
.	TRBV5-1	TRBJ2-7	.	CASSLGTSVTYEQYF	TGCGCCAGCAGCTTGGGCACATCCGTTACCTACGAGCAGTACTTC
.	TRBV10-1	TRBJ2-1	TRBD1	CASSEPRQGNEQFF	TGCGCCAGCAGTGAGCCCCGACAGGGCAATGAGCAGTTCTTC
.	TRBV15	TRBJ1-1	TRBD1	CATSRHRGGNTEAFF	TGTGCCACCAGCAGACACAGGGGGGGGAACACTGAAGCTTTCTTT
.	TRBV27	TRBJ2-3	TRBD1	CASSLYQPWDRGGTDTQYF	TGTGCCAGCAGTTTATATCAACCGTGGGACAGGGGAGGCACAGATACGCAGTATTTT
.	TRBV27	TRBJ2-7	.	CASSWGISGTYEQYF	TGTGCCAGCAGTTGGGGTATTAGCGGTACCTACGAGCAGTACTTC
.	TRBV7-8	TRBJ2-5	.	CASSLGKETQYF	TGTGCCAGCAGCTTGGGGAAAGAGACCCAGTACTTC
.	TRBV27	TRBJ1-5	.	CASSSSLGFSNQPQHF	TGTGCCAGCAGTTCCTCCTTGGGTTTTAGCAATCAGCCCCAGCATTTT
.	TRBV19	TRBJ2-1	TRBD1	CASSPDRVSYNEQFF	TGTGCCAGTAGTCCCGACAGGGTTTCCTACAATGAGCAGTTCTTC
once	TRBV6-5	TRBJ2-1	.	CASSYSLSIHNEQFF	TGTGCCAGCAGTTACTCCCTATCTATTCACAATGAGCAGTTCTTC
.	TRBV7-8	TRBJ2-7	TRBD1	CASSFAGQGTYEQYF	TGTGCCAGCAGCTTCGCTGGACAGGGGACCTACGAGCAGTACTTC
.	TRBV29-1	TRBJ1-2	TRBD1	CSVTPSGGNYGYTF	TGCAGCGTTACTCCCTCAGGGGGCAATTATGGCTACACCTTC
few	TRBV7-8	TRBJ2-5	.	CASSSQTGRAQYF	TGTGCCAGCAGCTCCCAGACAGGGAGGGCCCAGTACTTC
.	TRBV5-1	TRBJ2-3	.	CASSLILTDTQYF	TGCGCCAGCAGCTTGATACTTACAGATACGCAGTATTTT
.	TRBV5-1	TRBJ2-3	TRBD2	CASKERTGTSLTDTQYF	TGCGCCAGCAAGGAGCGGACCGGGACTAGCCTCACAGATACGCAGTATTTT
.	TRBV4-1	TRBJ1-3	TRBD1	CASSQLPDRAGNTIYF	TGCGCCAGCAGCCAACTTCCTGACAGGGCTGGAAACACCATATATTTT
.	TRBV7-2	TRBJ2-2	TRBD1	CASSPTGPTGELFF	TGTGCCAGCAGCCCGACAGGGCCCACCGGGGAGCTGTTTTTT
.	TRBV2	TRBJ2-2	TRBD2	CASSIRTGTSGNTGELFF	TGTGCCAGCAGTATTCGAACCGGGACTAGCGGGAACACCGGGGAGCTGTTTTTT
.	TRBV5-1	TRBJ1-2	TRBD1	CASSPPPAGGSGYGYTF	TGCGCCAGCAGCCCACCCCCGGCAGGGGGAAGTGGCTATGGCTACACCTTC
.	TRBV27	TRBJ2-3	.	CASSPNGGGADTQYF	TGTGCCAGCAGTCCCAACGGGGGTGGCGCAGATACGCAGTATTTT
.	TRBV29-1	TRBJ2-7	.	CSVVLVGTYEQYF	TGCAGCGTTGTATTAGTGGGTACCTACGAGCAGTACTTC
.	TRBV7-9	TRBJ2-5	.	CASSSVQVFHF	TGTGCCAGCAGCTCTGTACAAGTTTTTCACTTC
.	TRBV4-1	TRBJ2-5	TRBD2	CASSPRTSGGASETQYF	TGCGCCAGCAGCCCGCGGACTAGCGGGGGGGCTTCGGAGACCCAGTACTTC
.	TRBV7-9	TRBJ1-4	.	CASSLRSGYRAEKLFF	TGTGCCAGCAGCTTACGATCAGGTTATAGGGCCGAAAAACTGTTTTTT
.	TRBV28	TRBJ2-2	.	CASSSTDISSVGELFF	TGTGCCAGCAGTTCCACCGATATTTCTAGCGTTGGGGAGCTGTTTTTT
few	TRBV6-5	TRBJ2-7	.	CASSYSPQYYEQYF	TGTGCCAGCAGTTACTCGCCCCAATACTACGAGCAGTACTTC
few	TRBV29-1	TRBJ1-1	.	CSVVQGLNTEAFF	TGCAGCGTTGTTCAGGGGCTGAACACTGAAGCTTTCTTT
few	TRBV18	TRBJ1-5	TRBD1	CASSPGTGIQPQHF	TGTGCCAGCTCACCAGGGACAGGAATTCAGCCCCAGCATTTT
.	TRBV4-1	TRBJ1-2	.	CASSQDTGRLFGYTF	TGCGCCAGCAGCCAAGATACCGGACGCCTATTCGGCTACACCTTC
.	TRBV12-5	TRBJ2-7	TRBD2	CASGFSGRPEQYF	TGTGCTAGTGGTTTCAGCGGGAGACCAGAGCAGTACTTC
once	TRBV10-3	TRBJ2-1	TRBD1	CAIRSRDRGLQFF	TGTGCCATCCGAAGCCGGGACAGGGGTCTGCAGTTCTTC
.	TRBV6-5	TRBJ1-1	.	CASSPGMNTEAFF	TGTGCCAGCAGTCCAGGGATGAACACTGAAGCTTTCTTT
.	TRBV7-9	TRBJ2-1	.	CASSPPGYNEQFF	TGTGCCAGCAGCCCCCCGGGCTACAATGAGCAGTTCTTC
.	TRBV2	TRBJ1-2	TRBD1	CASRKGQGFYGYTF	TGTGCCAGCAGGAAGGGACAGGGGTTTTATGGCTACACCTTC
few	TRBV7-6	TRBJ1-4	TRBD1	CASSLRQGEKLFF	TGTGCCAGCAGCTTAAGACAGGGAGAAAAACTGTTTTTT
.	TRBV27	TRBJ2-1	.	CASSLRRSLWNEQFF	TGTGCCAGCAGTTTAAGACGGTCTCTTTGGAATGAGCAGTTCTTC
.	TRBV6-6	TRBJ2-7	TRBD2	CASLSSGGYEQYF	TGTGCCAGCCTTTCCTCGGGAGGTTACGAGCAGTACTTC